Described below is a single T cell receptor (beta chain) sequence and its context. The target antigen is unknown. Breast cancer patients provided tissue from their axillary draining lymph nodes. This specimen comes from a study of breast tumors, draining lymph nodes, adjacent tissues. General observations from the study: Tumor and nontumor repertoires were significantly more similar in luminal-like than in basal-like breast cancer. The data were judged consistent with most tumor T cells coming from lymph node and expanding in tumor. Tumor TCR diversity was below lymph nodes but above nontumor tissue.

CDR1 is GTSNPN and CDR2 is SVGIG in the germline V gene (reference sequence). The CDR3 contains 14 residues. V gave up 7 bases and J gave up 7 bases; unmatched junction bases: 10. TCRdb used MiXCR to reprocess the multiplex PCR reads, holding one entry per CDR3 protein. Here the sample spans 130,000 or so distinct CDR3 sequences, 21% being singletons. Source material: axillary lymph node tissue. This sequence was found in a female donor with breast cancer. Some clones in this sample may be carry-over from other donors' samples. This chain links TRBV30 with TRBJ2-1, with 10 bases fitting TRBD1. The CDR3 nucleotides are TGTGCCTCTTCCGGGACAGGGGTAGGAAATGAGCAGTTCTTC. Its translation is CASSGTGVGNEQFF.